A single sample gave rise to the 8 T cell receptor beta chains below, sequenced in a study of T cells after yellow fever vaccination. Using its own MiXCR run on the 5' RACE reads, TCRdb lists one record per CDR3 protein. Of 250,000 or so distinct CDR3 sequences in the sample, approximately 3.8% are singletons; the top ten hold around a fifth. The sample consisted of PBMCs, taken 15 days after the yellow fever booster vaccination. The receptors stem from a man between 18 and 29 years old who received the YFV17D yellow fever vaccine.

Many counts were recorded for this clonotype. CDR3: CASSISDYEQFF. The DNA of the CDR3 is TGTGCCAGCAGCATCAGCGACTACGAGCAGTTCTTC. This chain uses TRBV7-2 with TRBJ2-1, with D possibly being TRBD2 (5 bases). CDR3 size: 12 residues. CDR1 is SGHTA, CDR2 FQGNSA, per germline. V was pared by 5 bases and J by 10 bases, with 12 bases between.

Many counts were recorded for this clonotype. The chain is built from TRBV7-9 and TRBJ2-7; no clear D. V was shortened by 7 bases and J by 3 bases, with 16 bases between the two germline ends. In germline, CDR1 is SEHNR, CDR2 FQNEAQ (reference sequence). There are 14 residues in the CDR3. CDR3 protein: CASTSLPSIYEQYF. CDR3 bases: TGTGCCAGCACGTCACTCCCTTCAATCTACGAGCAGTACTTC.

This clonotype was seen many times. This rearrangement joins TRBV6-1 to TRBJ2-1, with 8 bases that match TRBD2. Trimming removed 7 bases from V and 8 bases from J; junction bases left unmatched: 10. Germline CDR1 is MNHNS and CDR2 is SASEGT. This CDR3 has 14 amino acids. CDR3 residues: CASTIPGLGHEQFF. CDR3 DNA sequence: TGTGCCAGCACCATCCCGGGACTAGGGCATGAGCAGTTCTTC.

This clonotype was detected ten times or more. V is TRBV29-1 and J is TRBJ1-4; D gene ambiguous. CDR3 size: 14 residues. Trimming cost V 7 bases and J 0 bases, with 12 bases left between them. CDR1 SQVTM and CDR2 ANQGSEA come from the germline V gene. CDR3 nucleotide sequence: TGCAGCGCTTACCTGGGTGCAACTAATGAAAAACTGTTTTTT. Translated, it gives CSAYLGATNEKLFF. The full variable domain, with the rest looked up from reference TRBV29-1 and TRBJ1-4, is SAVISQKPSRDICQRGTSLTIQCQVDSQVTMMFWYRQQPGQSLTLIATANQGSEATYESGFVIDKFPISRPNLTFSTLTVSNMSPEDSSIYLCSAYLGATNEKLFFGSGTQLSVL.

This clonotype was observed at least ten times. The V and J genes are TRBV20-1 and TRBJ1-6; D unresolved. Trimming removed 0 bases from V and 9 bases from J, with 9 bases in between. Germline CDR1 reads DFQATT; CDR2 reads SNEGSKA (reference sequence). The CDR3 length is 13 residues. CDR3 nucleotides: TGCAGTGCTAGAGAGGTGGCGGGTTCACCCCTCCACTTT. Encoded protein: CSAREVAGSPLHF.

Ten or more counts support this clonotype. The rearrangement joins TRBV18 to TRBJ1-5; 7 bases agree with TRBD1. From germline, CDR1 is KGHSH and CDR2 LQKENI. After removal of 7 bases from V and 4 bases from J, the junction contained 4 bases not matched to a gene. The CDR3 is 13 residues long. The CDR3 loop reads CASFRDRNQPQHF. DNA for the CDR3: TGTGCCAGCTTCCGGGACAGAAATCAGCCCCAGCATTTT.

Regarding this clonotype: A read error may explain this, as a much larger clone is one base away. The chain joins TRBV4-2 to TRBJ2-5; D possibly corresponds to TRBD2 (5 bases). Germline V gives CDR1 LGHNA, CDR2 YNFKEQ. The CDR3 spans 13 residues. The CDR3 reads CAISQGLWETQYF. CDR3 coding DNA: TGTGCCATCAGCCAAGGACTGTGGGAGACCCAGTACTTC.

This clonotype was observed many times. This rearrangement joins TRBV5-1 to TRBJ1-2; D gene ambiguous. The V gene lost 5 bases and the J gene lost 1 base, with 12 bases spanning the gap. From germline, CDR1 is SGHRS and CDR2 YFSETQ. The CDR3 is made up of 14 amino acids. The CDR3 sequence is CASRPAALNYGYTF. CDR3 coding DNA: TGCGCCAGCAGACCTGCGGCCCTTAACTATGGCTACACCTTC.